This T cell receptor beta chain was sequenced for a study of CD8+ T cells in alopecia areata. CDR1 and CDR2 (germline): SQVTM, ANQGSEA. Trimming took 7 bases from V and 0 from J, leaving 15 bases between them. This CDR3 region has 14 residues. In this sample, this clone turned up a few times. RNA was extracted and reverse transcribed into cDNA as the sequencing template. Sequenced by immunoSEQ multiplex PCR; TCRdb stores in-frame clones only, minus some. The sample has about 120,000 clones; approximately 49% are singletons. This sample comprised CD8+ T cells sorted from blood, obtained at week 0. This sequence joins TRBV29-1 and TRBJ1-1, with unresolved D. The TCR was taken from a human donor with alopecia areata. The DNA of the CDR3 is TGCAGCGCCCTGGCTAGGGTCATGAACACTGAAGCTTTCTTT. Protein: CSALARVMNTEAFF.